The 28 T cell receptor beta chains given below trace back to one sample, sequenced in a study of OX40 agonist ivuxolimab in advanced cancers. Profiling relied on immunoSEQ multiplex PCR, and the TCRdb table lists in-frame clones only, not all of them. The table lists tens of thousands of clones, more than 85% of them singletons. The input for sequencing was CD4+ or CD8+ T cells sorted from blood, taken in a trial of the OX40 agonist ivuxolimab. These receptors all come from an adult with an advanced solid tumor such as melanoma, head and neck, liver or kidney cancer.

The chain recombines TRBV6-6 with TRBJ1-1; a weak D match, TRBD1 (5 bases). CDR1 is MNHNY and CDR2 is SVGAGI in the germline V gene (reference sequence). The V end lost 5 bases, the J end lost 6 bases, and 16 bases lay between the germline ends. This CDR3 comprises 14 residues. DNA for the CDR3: TGTGCCAGCAGTGATTCCGGGGCATACGCTGAAGCTTTCTTT. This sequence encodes CASSDSGAYAEAFF.

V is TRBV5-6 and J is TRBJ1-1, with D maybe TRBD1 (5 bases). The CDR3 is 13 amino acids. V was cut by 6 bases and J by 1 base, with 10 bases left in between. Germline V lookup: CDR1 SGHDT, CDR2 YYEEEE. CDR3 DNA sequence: TGTGCCAGCACGTTTCAGGGGAACACTGAAGCTTTCTTT. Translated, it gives CASTFQGNTEAFF.

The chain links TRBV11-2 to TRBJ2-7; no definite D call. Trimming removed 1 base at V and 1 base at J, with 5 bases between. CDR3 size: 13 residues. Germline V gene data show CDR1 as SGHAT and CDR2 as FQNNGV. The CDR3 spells CASSLGGSYEQYF. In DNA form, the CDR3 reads TGTGCCAGCAGCTTAGGCGGTTCCTACGAGCAGTACTTC.

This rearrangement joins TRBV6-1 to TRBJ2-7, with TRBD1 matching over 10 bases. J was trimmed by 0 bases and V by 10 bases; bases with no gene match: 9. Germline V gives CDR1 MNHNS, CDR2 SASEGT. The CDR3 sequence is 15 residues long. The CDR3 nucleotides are TGTGCCACCGGACAGGGGGTTTCGGCCTCCTACGAGCAGTACTTC. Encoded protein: CATGQGVSASYEQYF.

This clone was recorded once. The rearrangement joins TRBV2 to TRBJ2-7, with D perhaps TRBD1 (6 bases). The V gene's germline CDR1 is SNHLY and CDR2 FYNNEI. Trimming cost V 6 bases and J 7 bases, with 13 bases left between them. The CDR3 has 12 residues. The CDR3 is CASRGTPWEQYF. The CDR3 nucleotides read TGTGCCAGCAGAGGGACACCCTGGGAGCAGTACTTC.

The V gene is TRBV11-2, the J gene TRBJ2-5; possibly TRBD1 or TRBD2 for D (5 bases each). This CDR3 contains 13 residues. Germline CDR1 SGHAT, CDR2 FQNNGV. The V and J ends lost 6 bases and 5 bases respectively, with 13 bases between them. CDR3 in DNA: TGTGCCAGCAGTTGGGACGCTTTGGAGACCCAGTACTTC. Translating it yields CASSWDALETQYF.

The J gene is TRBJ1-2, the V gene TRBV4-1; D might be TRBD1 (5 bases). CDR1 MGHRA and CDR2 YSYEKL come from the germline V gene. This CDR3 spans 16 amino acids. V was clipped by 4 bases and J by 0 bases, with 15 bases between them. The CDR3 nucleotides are TGCGCCAGCAGCCGAGGGGCGGGGGGAGCTAACTATGGCTACACCTTC. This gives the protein CASSRGAGGANYGYTF.

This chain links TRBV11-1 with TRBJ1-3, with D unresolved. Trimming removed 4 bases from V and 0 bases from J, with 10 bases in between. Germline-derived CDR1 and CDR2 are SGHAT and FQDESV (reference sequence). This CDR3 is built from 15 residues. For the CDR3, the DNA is TGTGCCAGCAGCTCGGCACTCGTCTCTGGAAACACCATATATTTT. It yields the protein CASSSALVSGNTIYF.

The CDR3 reads CASSGLGSAYEQYF. As DNA, the CDR3 is TGTGCCAGCAGTGGCCTGGGTTCCGCCTACGAGCAGTACTTC. The genes are TRBV6-1 and TRBJ2-7; no clear D gene. V lost 4 bases and J lost 2, with 12 bases in between. The germline V gene has CDR1 MNHNS and CDR2 SASEGT. The length of the CDR3 is 14 residues.

The CDR3: CASSYGGGYTEAFF. CDR3 DNA: TGTGCCAGCAGTTACGGGGGGGGGTACACTGAAGCTTTCTTT. This rearrangement joins TRBV6-5 to TRBJ1-1, with D possibly being TRBD1 (5 bases). Trimming pared 2 bases from V and 3 bases from J, leaving 10 bases between. Germline assignment: CDR1 MNHEY and CDR2 SVGAGI. The CDR3 runs to 14 residues.

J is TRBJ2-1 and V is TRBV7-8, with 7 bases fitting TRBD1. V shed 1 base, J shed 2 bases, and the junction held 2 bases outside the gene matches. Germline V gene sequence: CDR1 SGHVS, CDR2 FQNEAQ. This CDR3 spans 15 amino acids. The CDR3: CASSLEGAPYNEQFF. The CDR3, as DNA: TGTGCCAGCAGCTTAGAGGGGGCCCCCTACAATGAGCAGTTCTTC. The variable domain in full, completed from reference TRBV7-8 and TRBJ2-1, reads GAGVSQSPRYKVAKRGQDVALRCDPISGHVSLFWYQQALGQGPEFLTYFQNEAQLDKSGLPSDRFFAERPEGSVSTLKIQRTQQEDSAVYLCASSLEGAPYNEQFFGPGTRLTVL.

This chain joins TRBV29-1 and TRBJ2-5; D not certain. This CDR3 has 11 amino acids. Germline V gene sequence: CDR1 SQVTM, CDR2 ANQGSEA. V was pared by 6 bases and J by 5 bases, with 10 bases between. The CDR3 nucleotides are TGCAGCGTCAGGACGTTGGAGACCCAGTACTTC. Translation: CSVRTLETQYF.

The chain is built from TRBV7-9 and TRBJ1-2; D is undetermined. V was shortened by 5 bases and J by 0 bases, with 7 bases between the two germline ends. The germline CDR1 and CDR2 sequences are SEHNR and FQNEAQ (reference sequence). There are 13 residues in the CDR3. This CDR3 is CASSTTTNYGYTF. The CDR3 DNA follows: TGTGCCAGCAGCACGACAACTAACTATGGCTACACCTTC.

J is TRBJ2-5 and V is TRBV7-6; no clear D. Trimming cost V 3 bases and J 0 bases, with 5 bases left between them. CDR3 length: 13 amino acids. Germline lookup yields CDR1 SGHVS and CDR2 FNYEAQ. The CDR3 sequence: CASSLGYQETQYF. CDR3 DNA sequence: TGTGCCAGCAGCTTGGGGTACCAAGAGACCCAGTACTTC.

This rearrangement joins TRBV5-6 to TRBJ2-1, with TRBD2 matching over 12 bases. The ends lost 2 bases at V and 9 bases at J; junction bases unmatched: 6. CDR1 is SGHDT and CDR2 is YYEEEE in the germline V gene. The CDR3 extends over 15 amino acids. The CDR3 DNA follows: TGTGCCAGCAGCTTCGGACTAGCGGGGCCGGGTGAGCAGTTCTTC. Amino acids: CASSFGLAGPGEQFF.

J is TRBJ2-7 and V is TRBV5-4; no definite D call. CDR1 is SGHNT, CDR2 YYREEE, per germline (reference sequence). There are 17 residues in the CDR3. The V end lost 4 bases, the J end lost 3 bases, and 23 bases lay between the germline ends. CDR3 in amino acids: CASSPREPGYSVYEQYF. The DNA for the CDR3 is TGTGCCAGCAGCCCCCGAGAACCAGGATACTCCGTCTACGAGCAGTACTTC.

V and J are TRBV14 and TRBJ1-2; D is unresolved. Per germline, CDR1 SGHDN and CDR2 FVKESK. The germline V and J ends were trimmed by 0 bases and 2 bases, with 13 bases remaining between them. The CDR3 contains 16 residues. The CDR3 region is CASSQEQAPLNYGYTF. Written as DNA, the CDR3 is TGTGCCAGCAGCCAAGAACAAGCCCCTCTCAACTATGGCTACACCTTC. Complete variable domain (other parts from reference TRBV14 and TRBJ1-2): EAGVTQFPSHSVIEKGQTVTLRCDPISGHDNLYWYRRVMGKEIKFLLHFVKESKQDESGMPNNRFLAERTGGTYSTLKVQPAELEDSGVYFCASSQEQAPLNYGYTFGSGTRLTVV.

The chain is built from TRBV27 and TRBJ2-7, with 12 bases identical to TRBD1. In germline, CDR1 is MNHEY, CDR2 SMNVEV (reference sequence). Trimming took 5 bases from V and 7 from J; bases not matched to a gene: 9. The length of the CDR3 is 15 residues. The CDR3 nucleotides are TGTGCCAGCAGTGTAGGGACAGGGGGCCGAAAGGAGCAGTACTTC. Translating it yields CASSVGTGGRKEQYF.

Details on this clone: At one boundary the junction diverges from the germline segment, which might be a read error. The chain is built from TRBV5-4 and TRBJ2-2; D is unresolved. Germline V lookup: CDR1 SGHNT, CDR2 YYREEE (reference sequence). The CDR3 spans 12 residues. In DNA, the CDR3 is TGCGCCAGCAGACCGAAGGCCGGGGAGCTGTTTTTT. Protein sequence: CASRPKAGELFF.

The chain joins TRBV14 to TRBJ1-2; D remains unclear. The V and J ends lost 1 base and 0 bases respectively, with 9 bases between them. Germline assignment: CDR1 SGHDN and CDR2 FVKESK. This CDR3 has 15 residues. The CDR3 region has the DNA TGTGCCAGCAGCCAAGGATTAGGTTCTAACTATGGCTACACCTTC. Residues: CASSQGLGSNYGYTF.

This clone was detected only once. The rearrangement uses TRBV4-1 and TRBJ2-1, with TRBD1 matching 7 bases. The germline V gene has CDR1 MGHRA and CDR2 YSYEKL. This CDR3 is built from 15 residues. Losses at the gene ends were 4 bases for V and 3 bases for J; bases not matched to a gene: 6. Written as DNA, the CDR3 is TGCGCCAGCAGCCTTCGACAGGGAAACTACAATGAGCAGTTCTTC. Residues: CASSLRQGNYNEQFF.

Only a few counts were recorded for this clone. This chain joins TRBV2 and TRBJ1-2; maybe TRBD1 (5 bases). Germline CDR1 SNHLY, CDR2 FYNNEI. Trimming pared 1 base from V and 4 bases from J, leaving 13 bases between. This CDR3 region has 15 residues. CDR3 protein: CASSEGRGMAYGYTF. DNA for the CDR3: TGTGCCAGCAGTGAAGGTCGGGGGATGGCCTATGGCTACACCTTC.

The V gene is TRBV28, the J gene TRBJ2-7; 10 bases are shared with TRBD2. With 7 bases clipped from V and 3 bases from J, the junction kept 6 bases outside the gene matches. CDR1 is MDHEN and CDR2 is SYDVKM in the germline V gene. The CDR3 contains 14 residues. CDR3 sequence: CASTLSGGNYEQYF. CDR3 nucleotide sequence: TGTGCCAGCACCCTTAGCGGGGGGAACTACGAGCAGTACTTC.

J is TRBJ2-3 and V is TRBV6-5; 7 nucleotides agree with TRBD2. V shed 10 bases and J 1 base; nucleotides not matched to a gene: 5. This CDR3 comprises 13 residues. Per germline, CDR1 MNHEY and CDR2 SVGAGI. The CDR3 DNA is TGTGCCATAGCACGGGGGGGCACAGATACGCAGTATTTT. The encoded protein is CAIARGGTDTQYF.

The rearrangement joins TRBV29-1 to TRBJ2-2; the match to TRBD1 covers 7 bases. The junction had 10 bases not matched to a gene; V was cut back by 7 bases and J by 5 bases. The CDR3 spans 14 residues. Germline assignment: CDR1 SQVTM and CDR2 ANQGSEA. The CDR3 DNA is TGCAGCGGGAATACAGGGGCCCTAACCGGGGAGCTGTTTTTT. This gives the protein CSGNTGALTGELFF.

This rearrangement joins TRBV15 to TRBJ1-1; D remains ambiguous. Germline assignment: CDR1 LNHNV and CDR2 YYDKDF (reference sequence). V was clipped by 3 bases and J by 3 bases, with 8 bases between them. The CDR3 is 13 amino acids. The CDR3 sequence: CATSRDADTEAFF. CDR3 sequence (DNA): TGTGCCACCAGCAGGGACGCCGACACTGAAGCTTTCTTT.

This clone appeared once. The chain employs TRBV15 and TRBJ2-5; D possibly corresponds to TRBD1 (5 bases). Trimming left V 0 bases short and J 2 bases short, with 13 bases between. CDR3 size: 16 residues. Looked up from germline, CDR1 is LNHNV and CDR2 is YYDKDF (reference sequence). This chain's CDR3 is CATSRERTGLQETQYF. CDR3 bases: TGTGCCACCAGCAGAGAAAGAACAGGCCTGCAAGAGACCCAGTACTTC. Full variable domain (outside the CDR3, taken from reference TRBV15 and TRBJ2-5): DAMVIQNPRYQVTQFGKPVTLSCSQTLNHNVMYWYQQKSSQAPKLLFHYYDKDFNNEADTPDNFQSRRPNTSFCFLDIRSPGLGDTAMYLCATSRERTGLQETQYFGPGTRLLVL.

The CDR3 loop is CASSFLAGEQYF. In DNA form, the CDR3 reads TGCGCCAGCAGCTTTCTAGCGGGGGAGCAGTACTTC. This chain joins TRBV5-1 and TRBJ2-7; TRBD2 agrees at 9 bases. The ends lost 2 bases at V and 7 bases at J; junction bases unmatched: 1. The CDR3 sequence is 12 residues long. The V gene's germline CDR1 is SGHRS and CDR2 YFSETQ.